This T cell receptor beta chain was profiled in a study of cytomegalovirus exposure and HLA in healthy donors (dated by TCRdb to about 2017). Background for the entire study: According to an earlier analysis of around 600 of the donors, about 180 million T cells yielded some 110 million unique TCR beta sequences and 276 Gb of sequence data. Among the roughly 370 genotyped donors, approximately 82% belonged to the genetic ancestry cluster associated with self-reported Caucasian donors. To predict cytomegalovirus infection status, the study combined high-throughput TCR immunosequencing, statistical association of individual TCRs with disease status, and machine learning. In a later analysis, previously published TCR beta repertoires from 666 donors were re-analyzed and high-resolution HLA genotyping was added so that TCR occurrence patterns could be studied. Typing coverage varied by locus: about 629-630 donors for A, B, C, DRB1 and DQB1; 500 to 550 for DQA1; 606 for DPA1; more than 450 for DPB1. Every repertoire in the discovery cohort had been generated on one and the same sequencing platform. Among about 370 genotyped donors of the cohort, an average of around 220,000 unique TCR beta nucleotide sequences was sequenced per donor, of which roughly 17% were non-productive. In an earlier analysis of more than 550 of the donors, high-throughput TCR beta sequencing was used to judge whether each TCR beta V gene segment behaved as functional or pseudogenic. Both class I and class II loci were covered by HLA typing, at four-digit resolution. The study used immunosequencing to profile the T cell repertoires of 670 or so subjects and linked those repertoires to cytomegalovirus serostatus. Genome-wide SNP genotypes for about three fifths of the 666 donors were used in a later genetic analysis, which treated that subset as a discovery cohort. In addition to the first cohort of 666 subjects, a separate validation cohort of approximately 110 different subjects was used. Donor age, sex, ethnicity and CMV serostatus were compiled alongside the repertoire data. About 280 gigabases of sequencing data and around 88 million unique TCR sequences made up an early release that covered 640 HLA-typed donors. Four to six DR-DQ haplotypes were handled as single units for association and clustering, since linkage in the cohort was strong. The study aimed to test whether cataloging public T cell receptors could reveal signatures of past pathogen exposure. The later analysis used no new phenotypic data to find candidate immune exposures, relying instead on TCR beta sequences and their occurrence across donors.

To prepare the library, the immunoSEQ multiplex PCR assay was applied. For the multiplex PCR, a mixture combining 60 forward primers for TCR Vbeta segments and 13 reverse primers for TCR Jbeta segments was used. The CDR3 region of rearranged TCR beta genes was amplified from genomic DNA with a multiplex PCR assay. On the Illumina HiSeq System, the amplified TCR beta libraries were sequenced as 87-base-pair reads. From the authors' description of their analysis: A later analysis counted approximately 84 million unique TCR beta chains across the 666 repertoires, and some 11 million of these chains were shared by at least two donors. A nearest-neighbor algorithm error-corrected the raw reads and collapsed the reads into unique sequences, merging closely related sequences to remove PCR and sequencing errors. To assign V, D and J gene segments, CDR3 sequences were aligned to IMGT reference sequences. For a sequence to be retained, a match of at least six nucleotides was required to both a V gene segment and a J gene segment. A rearrangement counted as productive if the CDR3 had no stop codons and remained in frame with V and J, and every other rearrangement counted as non-productive. Following IMGT convention, CDR3 was defined as the stretch from the second conserved V-encoded cysteine to the conserved J-encoded phenylalanine. The earlier analysis of fewer than 750 of the donors excluded sequences that lacked an unambiguous match to a single V gene segment. In an earlier analysis of 500 to 750 of the donors, V segments were called functional above 56.7% productive rearrangements and were called segregating when the between-donor standard deviation exceeded 5%. To diagnose cytomegalovirus status from the catalog of TCR beta chain sequences, a statistical classification framework was built. In a later analysis, V and J genes were assigned by comparing TCR nucleotide sequences against IMGT/GENE-DB human TR gene sequences. Using the TCRdist pipeline, a later analysis assigned CDR3 sequences along with most-parsimonious VDJ recombination scenarios. In a later analysis, every TCR beta chain was defined by the combination of its CDR3 amino acid sequence and its V-gene family, and reads without a unique V-gene family were dropped. As a way to deal with suspected cross-contamination and a sequencing artifact, a later analysis dropped nearly 600 nucleotide sequences that were highly shared and had low generation probability. In a later analysis, a clonal expansion index was calculated for each public chain from normalized within-repertoire ranks of inferred template counts. In a later analysis, generation probabilities were computed with a VDJ recombination model fitted to out-of-frame rearrangements, and the resulting probabilities were checked against IGoR. Hypergeometric tests were used in a later analysis to score TCR-TCR, TCR-HLA and TCR-CMV co-occurrence, with a repertoire-size bias correction applied to the TCR pairs. To estimate false discovery rates, a later analysis permuted the HLA or CMV assignments 20 times. In a later analysis, co-occurring TCRs were grouped with DBSCAN, and TCRdist sequence similarity was added when clustering was performed within HLA-allele-positive subsets. Co-occurrence clustering excluded repertoires with fewer than 30,000 or more than 120,000 public chains, plus five with anomalous nucleotide sharing. As stored in TCRdb, this immuneACCESS dataset retains in-frame rearrangements with V and J assigned. A fraction of the clones does not appear; measured against another copy, unresolved V genes explain less than half of the discrepancy, and the remainder lacks a known reason. V and J calls plus clone size are reproduced from that table; the DNA served to infer D and trimming. In this sample the table shows 100,000 to 150,000 clones, over 70% of which occur a single time. The ten biggest clones cover 4% of the sample.

The cohort comprised around 690 healthy bone marrow donors. At the time of sampling, all cohort members were nominally healthy, though unrecorded immune exposures were likely present. The donor tested CMV seropositive, placing the donor among the roughly 300 seropositive members of the cohort. A peripheral blood sample was provided by each donor, and peripheral blood mononuclear cells were used for TCR beta sequencing. Genomic DNA was extracted from the blood cell samples with the Qiagen DNeasy Blood Extraction Kit. For this clone: This clone's antigen is unknown. Base qualities are missing; no much larger clone stands one base away.

Sequences SEHNR (CDR1) and FQNEAQ (CDR2) are obtained from the germline V gene (reference sequence). The junction shows trimming of 6 bases on V and 8 bases on J, and the gene matches do not reach 7 bases of it. The CDR3 holds 14 amino acids from the cysteine to the phenylalanine. CDR3 DNA only is kept here, 42 bases in frame from base 1. Findings and caveats that apply to the study as a whole: Because some donors lacked HLA typing at each locus, the association tests relied only on the typed subset. In a later genetic analysis, a missense DCLRE1C variant was associated with V-gene and J-gene trimming of TCR beta chains, and the association was replicated in an independent cohort. In a later analysis, HLA-associated TCR beta chains showed more clonal expansion and lower generation probabilities than non-associated chains that were equally common. In a later genetic analysis, fewer N-insertions in productive TCRs were reported among donors in an Asian-associated ancestry cluster than the roughly 640-donor mean. The 87-base-pair reads could not distinguish some IMGT-functional V segments, including TRBV6-2 and TRBV6-3, so those segments were excluded. The cohort was sequenced for TCR beta chains only, and without alpha or paired-chain data the features that could be detected were limited. Roughly uniform sequencing depth across donors was assumed in presence/absence analyses, although this assumption may not hold. According to a later analysis, TCR association rates differed among HLA loci, with DRB1 alleles showing the most associated TCRs and HLA-C alleles showing the fewest. Assigning TCR associations to individual alleles was difficult when HLA alleles, especially DR and DQ, strongly co-occurred. A few of the identified cytomegalovirus-associated TCR beta chains were confirmed in vitro to be specific for cytomegalovirus antigens. The authors suggested that the approach could potentially be extended to other disease states and immunological phenotypes. An earlier analysis of around 540 of the donors showed that most TCR beta V segments appeared in productive rearrangements either about 87% or about 30% of the time, which broadly matched IMGT annotations. Because counts were too low, seventeen rarely observed V segments, including chromosome 9 orphons, were excluded from the earlier analysis of several hundred of the donors. Immune exposure information for the cohort was limited to CMV serostatus. In both the original and validation cohorts, the classifier was reported to diagnose cytomegalovirus status with high specificity and sensitivity. According to a later analysis, parvovirus B19, influenza, CMV and Epstein-Barr virus appeared linked to several top co-occurrence clusters. A further reported finding was that TCR beta sequences accurately predicted the HLA-A and HLA-B alleles for most subjects in the first cohort. A cluster of highly shared sequence variants was judged likely to represent a technical artifact of the sequencing pipeline. According to a later analysis, most CMV-associated TCR beta chains appeared to be HLA-restricted, and the HLA associations seemed to be driven largely by CMV exposure. Linkage disequilibrium might explain the correlated functional status among segregating V segments, but an unknown experimental factor could not be ruled out. The study listed 150 to 200 TCR beta chains as associated with cytomegalovirus. While some public TCRs were present in many individuals, most TCR sequences turned up only very rarely across donors. Specific HLA alleles were associated with 15,000 to 20,000 TCR beta sequences at a false discovery rate of 0.05 in a later analysis.

This receptor chain uses TRBV7-9 and TRBJ2-1; TRBD1 fits 10 bases in the junction. The clonotype comes from a man between 40 and 49 years old in good health and CMV-seropositive. Sequencing was carried out using PBMCs. The encoded CDR3 is CASRRPGTGDEQFF. DNA sequence: TGTGCCAGCAGGCGTCCCGGGACAGGGGATGAGCAGTTCTTC.